This entry describes one T cell receptor beta chain. The antigen remains unidentified. Clones were sequenced by immunoSEQ multiplex PCR, and TCRdb holds only the in-frame ones, with some missing. This repertoire shows millions of clones, around 94% found once; its top ten account for under 0.15%. This CDR3 has 15 amino acids. V trimming: 6 bases; J trimming: 10 bases; junction bases outside the gene matches: 11. CDR1 KGHSH and CDR2 LQKENI come from the germline V gene. This record belongs to a study of shared clonotypes between healthy human individuals. As for the study in general: There were three CD4 naive, three CD4 memory, two CD8 naive and one CD8 memory plates per donor.

General study points: On the whole, naive subsets had larger estimated richness than memory subsets had.

The clonotype comes from a man aged 18 to 29 in good health. This rearrangement joins TRBV18 to TRBJ1-6, with 8 positions matching TRBD1. The specimen sequenced was naive CD4+ T cells sorted from blood. Subset: CD45RA+ positively selected. In DNA form, the CDR3 reads TGTGCCAGCTCCCTAGGACAGGGTGAGGGCTCACCCCTCCACTTT. Translating gives CASSLGQGEGSPLHF.